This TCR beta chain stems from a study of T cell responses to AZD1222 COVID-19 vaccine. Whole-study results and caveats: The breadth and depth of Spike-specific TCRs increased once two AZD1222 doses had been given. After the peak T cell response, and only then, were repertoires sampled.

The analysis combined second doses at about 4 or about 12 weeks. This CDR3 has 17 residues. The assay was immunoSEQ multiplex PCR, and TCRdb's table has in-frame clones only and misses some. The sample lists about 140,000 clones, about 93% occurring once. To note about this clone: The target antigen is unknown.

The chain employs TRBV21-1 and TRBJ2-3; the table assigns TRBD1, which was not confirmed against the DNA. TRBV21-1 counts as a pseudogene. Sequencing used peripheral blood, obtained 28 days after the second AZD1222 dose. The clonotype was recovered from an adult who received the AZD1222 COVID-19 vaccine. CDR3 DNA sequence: TGTGCCAGCAGCAAAATCGAGGGACCTCCTCAGGGGGATACGCAGTATTTT. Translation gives CASSKIEGPPQGDTQYF.